This passage covers 4 T cell receptor beta chains from one sample sequenced in a study of T cell changes during pregnancy in multiple sclerosis. Assay used: immunoSEQ multiplex PCR; TCRdb lists only in-frame clones, some missing. The sample consists of 40,000 or so clones, about 90% of them appearing once. The specimen was CD8+ T cells from peripheral blood mononuclear cells, collected before pregnancy. These receptors were obtained from a female donor with multiple sclerosis, enrolled in a pregnancy study.

This sequence joins TRBV27 and TRBJ2-1; tentatively, D is TRBD2 (6 bases). V lost 8 bases to trimming and J lost 10 bases, with 15 bases between them. This CDR3 is 12 amino acids long. The germline CDR1 and CDR2 sequences are MNHEY and SMNVEV (reference sequence). Here the CDR3 reads CASGGGATEQFF. Written as DNA, the CDR3 is TGTGCCAGCGGCGGAGGGGCTACGGAGCAGTTCTTC.

The chain couples TRBV5-4 to TRBJ2-3; D is ambiguous. The CDR3 covers 12 residues. Germline V gene lookup returns CDR1 SGHNT and CDR2 YYREEE (reference sequence). V dropped 1 base and J dropped 2 bases, with 2 bases sitting between them. The CDR3 DNA reads TGTGCCAGCAGCTTGTACACAGATACGCAGTATTTT. Its translation: CASSLYTDTQYF.

The rearrangement joins TRBV7-8 to TRBJ2-1; 12 nucleotides agree with TRBD2. The germline gives CDR1 SGHVS, CDR2 FQNEAQ. V was pared by 4 bases and J by 8 bases, with 3 bases of the junction left unmatched. The CDR3 loop spans 14 amino acids. CDR3 loop: CASSSSGRAHEQFF. CDR3 in DNA: TGTGCCAGCAGCTCTAGCGGGAGGGCCCATGAGCAGTTCTTC.

J is TRBJ2-2 and V is TRBV5-6; 7 nucleotides agree with TRBD1. Germline CDR1 reads SGHDT; CDR2 reads YYEEEE. The CDR3 has 17 residues. The ends lost 4 bases at V and 3 bases at J; junction bases unmatched: 12. CDR3 coding DNA: TGTGCCAGCAGCCTAGCCTACAGGGGATCGCACACCGGGGAGCTGTTTTTT. Amino acids: CASSLAYRGSHTGELFF.